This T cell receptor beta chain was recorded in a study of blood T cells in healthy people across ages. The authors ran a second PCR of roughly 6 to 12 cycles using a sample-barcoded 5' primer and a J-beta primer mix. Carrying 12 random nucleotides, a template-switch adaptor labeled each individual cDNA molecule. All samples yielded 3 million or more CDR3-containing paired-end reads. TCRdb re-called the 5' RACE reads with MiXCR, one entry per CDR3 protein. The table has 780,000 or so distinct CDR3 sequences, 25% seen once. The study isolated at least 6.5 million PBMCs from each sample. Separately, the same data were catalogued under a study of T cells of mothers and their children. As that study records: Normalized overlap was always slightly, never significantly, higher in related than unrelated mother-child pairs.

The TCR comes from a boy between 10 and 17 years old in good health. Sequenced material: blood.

CDR3 bases: TGTGCCAGCAGCGCCAATGAGCAGTTCTTC. It yields the protein CASSANEQFF. The gene calls are TRBV12-3 or TRBV12-4 and TRBJ2-5; D unresolved. The J call may not be correct, given that the DNA end is closer to TRBJ2-1. This CDR3 has 10 residues.